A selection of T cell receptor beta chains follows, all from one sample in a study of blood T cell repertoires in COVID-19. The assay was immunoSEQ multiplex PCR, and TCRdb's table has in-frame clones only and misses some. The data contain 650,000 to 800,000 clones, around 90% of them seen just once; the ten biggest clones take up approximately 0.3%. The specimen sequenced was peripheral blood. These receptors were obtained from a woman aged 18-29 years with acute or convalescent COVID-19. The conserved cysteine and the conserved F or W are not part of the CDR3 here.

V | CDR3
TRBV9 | ASSPLGPNYGYT
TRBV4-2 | ASSQERGSGALGGELF
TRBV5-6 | ASSLTGRGTQY
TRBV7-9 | ASRDRTSGARTNTGELF
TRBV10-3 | AISGTGEDTIY
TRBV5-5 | ASSWLDPREQY
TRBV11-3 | ASSLSGGSRELF
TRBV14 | ASSQEAGLMNTEAF
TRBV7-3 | ASSLTGGSDYEQY
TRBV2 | ASSEVRTGGSEQF
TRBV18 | ASSPQSSYNSPLH
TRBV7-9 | ASSFSGGSDEQY
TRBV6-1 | ASSEGLESSPLH
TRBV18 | ASSGTSAQETQY
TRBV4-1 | ASSREEGDTGELF
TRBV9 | ASSVGDSDYGYT
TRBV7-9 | ASSPGLAGGTDTQY
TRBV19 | ASSFPAGSGNYGYT